This T cell receptor (beta chain) was recorded in a study of blood T cells in healthy people across ages. Germline CDR1 is MNHEY and CDR2 is SMNVEV (reference sequence). This CDR3 has 18 amino acids. With V trimmed by 5 bases and J by 1 base, 16 bases remained unmatched. The individuals who served as donors were healthy Caucasians living in Russia, aged roughly 6 to 90. Alongside a J-beta primer mix, a sample-barcoded 5' primer served in a second PCR lasting 7 to 11 cycles. The yield of each sample was at least 2.5 million CDR3-containing paired-end reads. TCRdb reprocessed the 5' RACE reads via MiXCR and lists one record per CDR3 protein. The data contain about 1.8 million distinct CDR3 sequences, around half of them singletons.

The genes are TRBV27 and TRBJ1-1; 7 bases match TRBD1. The sample was blood. The TCR originated in a woman aged 35 to 49 in good health. CDR3 sequence reads: CASSLTFSQGNANTEAFF. CDR3 coding DNA: TGTGCCAGCAGTCTCACATTTTCACAGGGGAACGCGAACACTGAAGCTTTCTTT.